This T cell receptor beta chain originates from a study of CD8 T cells in Susac syndrome. Regarding the study as a whole: Within total CD8+ repertoires, 15 to 20 Susac-specific public clones were found, and within CD8+ TEMRA repertoires, about five. Peak Susac CD8+ clonal expansion occurred in TEMRA cells and active patients. It was acknowledged by the study that relatively few individuals were included in its TCR sequencing and HLA analysis.

It was with random hexamers that roughly 0.45 to 1 ug RNA was reverse transcribed. Amplification of TCR beta CDR3 used immunoSEQ multiplex PCR across 54 Vbeta and 13 Jbeta. TCRdb reprocessed the immunoSEQ multiplex PCR reads with MiXCR, giving one entry per CDR3 protein. The table shows some 130,000 distinct CDR3 sequences, with just under 95% occurring only once. Germline V gives CDR1 SGHDN, CDR2 FVKESK. The CDR3 is 14 amino acids. The ends were cut back, 4 bases at V and 0 bases at J, with 7 bases in the middle. On this clonotype itself: Its antigen is not identified.

The sequencing input was CD8+ T cells from PBMCs. This clonotype originated in a human donor with Susac syndrome. The genes are TRBV14 and TRBJ1-3; D unresolved. CDR3 sequence (DNA): TGTGCCAGCAGCCCGAGTTTCTCTGGAAACACCATATATTTT. This sequence encodes CASSPSFSGNTIYF.